What follows are 21 T cell receptor beta chains derived from one specimen sequenced in a study of follicular helper T cells after annual influenza vaccination. The protocol was immunoSEQ multiplex PCR, while the TCRdb copy is restricted to in-frame clones and leaves out a portion. The sample holds 7,300 or so clones, 80% to 85% seen once. The sample's time point: 2015-2016 season, 7 days after influenza vaccination. The sample consisted of CXCR5+ CD38- circulating T follicular helper cells from blood, taken 7 days after influenza vaccination. The subset was: circulating Tfh, non-naive CD4+CXCR5+PD-1+ (ICOS+CD38+ or ICOS-CD38-). The source of these receptors is an adult who received the influenza vaccine.

This chain links TRBV28 with TRBJ1-2; D perhaps matches TRBD1 (5 bases). V lost 3 bases and J 6 bases, leaving 14 bases between the germline ends. CDR3 length: 14 residues. CDR1 and CDR2 (germline): MDHEN, SYDVKM. The CDR3 protein is CASSLAGSIHGYTF. CDR3 sequence (DNA): TGTGCCAGCAGTTTGGCAGGGAGTATACATGGCTACACCTTC.

V gene TRBV28 combines with J gene TRBJ2-2, with D possibly called TRBD1 or TRBD2 (5 bases each). This CDR3 region has 16 residues. Per the germline V gene, CDR1 is MDHEN and CDR2 is SYDVKM. V shed 4 bases and J shed 7 bases, with 19 bases lying between them. The CDR3 protein is CASSSRTTGGIGELFF. The CDR3 DNA sequence: TGTGCCAGCAGTTCCAGGACAACTGGAGGCATCGGGGAGCTGTTTTTT.

The CDR3 DNA reads TGTGCCAGCAGCCAGGGTGGTGAGCAGTACTTC. Translated: CASSQGGEQYF. This chain uses TRBV11-3 with TRBJ2-7; perhaps TRBD1 as D (5 bases). This CDR3 contains 11 residues. Germline CDR1 and CDR2: SGHNT and YENEEA. V was clipped by 5 bases and J by 7 bases, with 9 bases between them.

V and J are TRBV28 and TRBJ1-5; maybe TRBD1 (5 bases). The CDR3 contains 16 residues. From germline, CDR1 is MDHEN and CDR2 SYDVKM. The V gene lost 6 bases and the J gene lost 3 bases, with 18 bases spanning the gap. The CDR3, as DNA: TGTGCCAGCAGGCTACGAGGGGCCTTGTTCAATCAGCCCCAGCATTTT. Translating it yields CASRLRGALFNQPQHF.

A note on this clone: A read error may produce the germline difference seen at one junction end. The rearrangement joins TRBV7-2 to TRBJ1-5; the D gene is possibly TRBD1 (6 bases). Germline-derived CDR1 and CDR2 are SGHTA and FQGNSA. This CDR3 spans 16 amino acids. The DNA for the CDR3 is TGTGCCAGCAGCTTAGGCGACAGGAATCGCAATCGGCCCCAGCATTTT. This translates into CASSLGDRNRNRPQHF.

This chain links TRBV28 with TRBJ2-1; D is uncertain. CDR3 length: 11 amino acids. V lost 3 bases and J lost 10, with 7 bases in between. CDR1 is MDHEN, CDR2 SYDVKM, per germline. The DNA for the CDR3 is TGTGCCAGCAGTTTGGGGTTGGAGCAGTTCTTC. It codes for CASSLGLEQFF.

The V gene is TRBV2, the J gene TRBJ1-2, with TRBD1 matching 8 bases. Germline V gene lookup returns CDR1 SNHLY and CDR2 FYNNEI. V shed 4 bases, J shed 5 bases, and the junction held 0 bases outside the gene matches. The CDR3 is 12 residues long. CDR3 in amino acids: CASSGQGYGYTF. The CDR3 bases are TGTGCCAGCAGTGGACAGGGGTATGGCTACACCTTC.

This rearrangement joins TRBV6-5 to TRBJ2-5; D might be TRBD1 (7 bases). The CDR3 has 14 residues. Germline V CDR1 and CDR2: MNHEY, SVGAGI. Trimming pared 10 bases from V and 4 bases from J, leaving 19 bases between. Here the CDR3 DNA reads TGTGCCACGTTCCACAGGGGAGGAGGAGAGACCCAGTACTTC. Translation gives CATFHRGGGETQYF.

This clone was seen a few times. V gene TRBV5-1 combines with J gene TRBJ2-3; D is unresolved. With 2 bases removed from V and 0 bases from J, the gap between germline ends came to 7 bases. Germline V CDR1 and CDR2: SGHRS, YFSETQ. This CDR3 has 14 residues. CDR3 amino acids: CASSFAQSTDTQYF. The CDR3 coding sequence is TGCGCCAGCAGCTTCGCCCAGAGCACAGATACGCAGTATTTT. The full variable domain, with the rest looked up from reference TRBV5-1 and TRBJ2-3, is KAGVTQTPRYLIKTRGQQVTLSCSPISGHRSVSWYQQTPGQGLQFLFEYFSETQRNKGNFPGRFSGRQFSNSRSEMNVSTLELGDSALYLCASSFAQSTDTQYFGPGTRLTVL.

V and J are TRBV27 and TRBJ1-2; possibly TRBD1 for D (6 bases). Germline loops: CDR1 MNHEY, CDR2 SMNVEV (reference sequence). Between the trimmed V and J ends, which lost 6 bases and 4 bases, there was a span of 18 bases. CDR3 length: 15 residues. As DNA, the CDR3 is TGTGCCAGCAGAGATGACAGGACAAGGTTCTATGGCTACACCTTC. This sequence encodes CASRDDRTRFYGYTF.

The chain recombines TRBV7-3 with TRBJ1-1, with D unclear. This CDR3 comprises 14 residues. V was shortened by 2 bases and J by 3 bases, with 10 bases between the two germline ends. Germline lookup yields CDR1 SGHTA and CDR2 FQGTGA. This CDR3 reads CASSLLGKDTEAFF. The CDR3 DNA reads TGTGCCAGCAGCTTACTGGGAAAGGACACTGAAGCTTTCTTT.

This chain links TRBV19 with TRBJ2-1, with D uncertain. Germline lookup yields CDR1 LNHDA and CDR2 SQIVND (reference sequence). The CDR3 consists of 13 residues. V lost 5 bases and J 2 bases, leaving 7 bases between the germline ends. The CDR3 region is CASSPGPYNEQFF. Written as DNA, the CDR3 is TGTGCCAGTAGTCCCGGACCCTACAATGAGCAGTTCTTC.

This clone was counted once. The rearrangement links TRBV28 to TRBJ2-7; TRBD2 agrees at 8 bases. CDR3 length: 15 residues. Trimming removed 3 bases from V and 1 base from J; junction bases left unmatched: 5. Germline V gene sequence: CDR1 MDHEN, CDR2 SYDVKM. Written as DNA, the CDR3 is TGTGCCAGCAGTTTCGGGGGGGCGCAGTCCTACGAGCAGTACTTC. Its protein product is CASSFGGAQSYEQYF.

The chain uses TRBV30 and TRBJ2-3, with 8 positions matching TRBD2. The CDR3 length is 16 residues. CDR1 is GTSNPN and CDR2 is SVGIG in the germline V gene (reference sequence). Trimming removed 3 bases from V and 3 bases from J; junction bases left unmatched: 11. CDR3: CAWSRGGSFGTDTQYF. The CDR3 DNA follows: TGTGCCTGGAGCCGGGGGGGTTCCTTCGGGACAGATACGCAGTATTTT.

In nucleotides, the CDR3 is TGTGCCAGCAGCCAAGATCCCGAGGGACCGAACACTGAAGCTTTCTTT. Its translation is CASSQDPEGPNTEAFF. This chain links TRBV4-2 with TRBJ1-1, with D perhaps TRBD1 (5 bases). The CDR3 is 16 amino acids. Germline V gene lookup returns CDR1 LGHNA and CDR2 YNFKEQ. V lost 0 bases and J 1 base, leaving 12 bases between the germline ends.

The chain uses TRBV27 and TRBJ2-7, with 16 bases aligning to TRBD2. Germline CDR1 reads MNHEY; CDR2 reads SMNVEV (reference sequence). This CDR3 region has 16 residues. The V segment lost 5 bases and the J segment 7 bases; nucleotides outside the gene matches: 8. The CDR3 here is CASSRGLAGGEEEQYF. The CDR3 DNA reads as TGTGCCAGCAGTCGGGGACTAGCGGGAGGGGAGGAAGAGCAGTACTTC.

The chain has TRBV29-1 and TRBJ2-7, with 9 bases aligning to TRBD1. CDR3 size: 14 residues. With V trimmed by 2 bases and J by 7 bases, 9 bases remained unmatched. The germline gives CDR1 SQVTM, CDR2 ANQGSEA. CDR3 protein: CSVERDRVTREQYF. In DNA, the CDR3 is TGCAGCGTTGAAAGGGACAGGGTTACTCGGGAGCAGTACTTC.

This chain uses TRBV28 with TRBJ2-1; D is perhaps TRBD2 (6 bases). This CDR3 has 13 residues. CDR1 is MDHEN, CDR2 SYDVKM, per germline. Between the trimmed V and J ends, which lost 2 bases and 4 bases, there was a span of 6 bases. The CDR3 sequence is CASSLGGYNEQFF. The CDR3 coding sequence is TGTGCCAGCAGTTTAGGAGGGTACAATGAGCAGTTCTTC.

This clone was observed a few times. The genes are TRBV7-3 and TRBJ2-1; 7 bases agree with TRBD2. V trimming: 5 bases; J trimming: 7 bases; junction bases outside the gene matches: 14. The CDR3 loop spans 16 amino acids. Germline V CDR1 and CDR2: SGHTA, FQGTGA. CDR3 DNA: TGTGCCAGCAGCCCGACGACTGCGGGAGTTTCGAATGAGCAGTTCTTC. It is translated as CASSPTTAGVSNEQFF.

J is TRBJ2-3 and V is TRBV19; D unresolved. The germline V gene has CDR1 LNHDA and CDR2 SQIVND (reference sequence). The CDR3 is made up of 15 amino acids. V lost 3 bases to trimming and J lost 0 bases, with 10 bases between them. Written as DNA, the CDR3 is TGTGCCAGTAGTATTAGGCGGTCTAGCACAGATACGCAGTATTTT. Its translation: CASSIRRSSTDTQYF.

The rearrangement links TRBV7-2 to TRBJ2-3; the D gene is possibly TRBD2 (6 bases). The germline V and J ends were trimmed by 3 bases and 5 bases, with 15 bases remaining between them. The CDR3 has 15 amino acids. Germline lookup yields CDR1 SGHTA and CDR2 FQGNSA. The CDR3: CASSFLTGRRDTQYF. CDR3 bases: TGTGCCAGCAGCTTTTTAACTGGGAGGCGAGATACGCAGTATTTT.